This T cell receptor beta chain was retrieved from a study of blood T cell repertoires in COVID-19. About the research overall: Acute and convalescent COVID-19 samples came from the United States, Italy and Spain.

V lost 3 bases and J 2 bases, leaving 13 bases between the germline ends. Germline CDR1 reads SGHTA; CDR2 reads FQGNSA. The CDR3 runs 15 residues. Only in-frame clones appear in the TCRdb table, and some are missing; sequencing was by immunoSEQ multiplex PCR. Of around 96,000 clones listed, over 90% are singletons. The TCR comes from a human donor with active COVID-19. The donor label of this sample is uncertain. The gene calls are TRBV7-2 and TRBJ2-5; tentatively, D is TRBD2 (5 bases). What was sequenced was peripheral blood. Here the CDR3 DNA reads TGTGCCAGCAGCTTGCTCGTACGGGGACAAGAGACCCAGTACTTC. This translates into CASSLLVRGQETQYF.